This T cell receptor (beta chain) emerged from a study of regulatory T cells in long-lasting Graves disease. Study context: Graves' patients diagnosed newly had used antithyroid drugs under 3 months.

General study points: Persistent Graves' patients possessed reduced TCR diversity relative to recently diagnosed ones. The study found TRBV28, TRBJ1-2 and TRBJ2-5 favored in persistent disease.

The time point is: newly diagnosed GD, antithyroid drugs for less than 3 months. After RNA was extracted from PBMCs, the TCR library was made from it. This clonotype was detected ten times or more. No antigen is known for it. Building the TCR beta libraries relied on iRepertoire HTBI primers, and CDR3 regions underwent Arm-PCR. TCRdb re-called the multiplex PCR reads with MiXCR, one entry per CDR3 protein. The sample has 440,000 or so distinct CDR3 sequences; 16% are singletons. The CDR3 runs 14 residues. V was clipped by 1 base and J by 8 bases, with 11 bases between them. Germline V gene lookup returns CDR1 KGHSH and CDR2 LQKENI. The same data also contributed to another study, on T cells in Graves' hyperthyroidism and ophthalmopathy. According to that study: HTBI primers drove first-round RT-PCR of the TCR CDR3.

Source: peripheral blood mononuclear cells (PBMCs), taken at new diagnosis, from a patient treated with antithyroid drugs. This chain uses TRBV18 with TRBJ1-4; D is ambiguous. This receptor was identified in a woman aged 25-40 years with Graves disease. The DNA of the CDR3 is TGTGCCAGCTCACCACTTGTGAGCGAGGAAAAACTGTTTTTT. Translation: CASSPLVSEEKLFF.